These 4 T cell receptor beta chains were all obtained from the same sample, sequenced in a study of PD-L1 blockade in urothelial cancer. Sequencing used immunoSEQ multiplex PCR; TCRdb keeps in-frame clones, though not all of them. This sample has 60,000 or so clones; 81% occur once, and the top ten carry 2.5% to 3.5%. Time point reported: pretreatment peripheral blood. The material was PBMCs, obtained around atezolizumab (anti-PD-L1) treatment. These receptor sequences come from a man in his 70s with urothelial cancer.

This chain links TRBV5-1 with TRBJ2-1; weak D call: TRBD2 (6 bases). CDR1 is SGHRS and CDR2 is YFSETQ in the germline V gene. This CDR3 has 14 amino acids. V was shortened by 1 base and J by 8 bases, with 13 bases between the two germline ends. The CDR3: CASSLLLGGDEQFF. DNA for the CDR3: TGCGCCAGCAGCTTGTTGCTGGGAGGCGATGAGCAGTTCTTC.

This clone is a singleton in its sample. The V gene is TRBV5-6, the J gene TRBJ2-1; 7 bases are a match to TRBD1. The CDR3 is 16 residues long. Germline assignment: CDR1 SGHDT and CDR2 YYEEEE. Trimming took 4 bases from V and 9 from J; bases not matched to a gene: 16. CDR3 region: CASSPTEGAGVVEQFF. CDR3 DNA sequence: TGTGCCAGCAGCCCCACCGAGGGGGCAGGGGTGGTTGAGCAGTTCTTC.

The chain has TRBV28 and TRBJ2-3, with 7 positions matching TRBD1. V shed 7 bases and J 1 base; nucleotides not matched to a gene: 8. From germline, CDR1 is MDHEN and CDR2 SYDVKM. The CDR3 runs 15 residues. CDR3 bases: TGTGCCAGCAATAGCCGGACAGGTGGCACAGATACGCAGTATTTT. Protein product: CASNSRTGGTDTQYF.

This chain joins TRBV12-5 and TRBJ1-5, with 7 bases fitting TRBD1. Germline V CDR1 and CDR2: LGHNT, FRNRAP. V shed 1 base, J shed 4 bases, and the junction held 7 bases outside the gene matches. This CDR3 is 16 amino acids long. In DNA form, the CDR3 reads TGTGCTAGTGGTTTGGGGGAACAGGGGACAAATCAGCCCCAGCATTTT. Its translation: CASGLGEQGTNQPQHF.